This TCR beta chain originates from a study of cytomegalovirus exposure and HLA in healthy donors. Points from the study as a whole: Three chains linked to CMV were shown in vitro to be specific for CMV antigens.

A note on this clone: Its antigen is still unknown.

The PCR ran on 60 Vbeta and 13 Jbeta primers. Measured with immunoSEQ multiplex PCR; TCRdb has only the in-frame clones, and not every one. The data contain about 75,000 clones, approximately 82% of them singletons. The CDR3 contains 17 residues. J gave up 2 bases and V 5 bases, and 6 bases lay outside the gene matches. Germline CDR1 reads SGHTA; CDR2 reads FQGTGA. The chain uses TRBV7-3 and TRBJ2-5; TRBD2 matches 15 bases. The specimen was PBMCs. This clonotype was obtained from a man between 65 and 79 years old in good health and CMV-seropositive. The CDR3 here is CASSLGLAGGRQETQYF. The CDR3 DNA reads as TGTGCCAGCAGCCTAGGACTAGCGGGAGGGCGTCAAGAGACCCAGTACTTC.